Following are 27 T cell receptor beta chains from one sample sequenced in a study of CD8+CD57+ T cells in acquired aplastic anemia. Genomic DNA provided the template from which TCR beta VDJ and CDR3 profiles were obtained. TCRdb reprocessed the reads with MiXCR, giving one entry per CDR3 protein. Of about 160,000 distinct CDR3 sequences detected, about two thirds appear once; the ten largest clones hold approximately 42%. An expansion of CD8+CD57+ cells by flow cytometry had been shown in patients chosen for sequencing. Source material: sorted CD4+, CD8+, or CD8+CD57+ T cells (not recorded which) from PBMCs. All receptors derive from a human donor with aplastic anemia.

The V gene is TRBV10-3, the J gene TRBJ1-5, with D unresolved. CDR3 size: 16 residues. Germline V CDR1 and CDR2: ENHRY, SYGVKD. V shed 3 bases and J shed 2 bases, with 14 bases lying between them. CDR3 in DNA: TGTGCCATCAGTGATTTAGGCCCACAACGCAATCAGCCCCAGCATTTT. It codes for CAISDLGPQRNQPQHF.

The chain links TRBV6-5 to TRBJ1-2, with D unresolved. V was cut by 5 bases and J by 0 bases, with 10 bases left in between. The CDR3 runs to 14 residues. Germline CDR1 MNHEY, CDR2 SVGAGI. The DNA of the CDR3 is TGTGCCAGCAGTCGTATCGGGACTAACTATGGCTACACCTTC. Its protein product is CASSRIGTNYGYTF.

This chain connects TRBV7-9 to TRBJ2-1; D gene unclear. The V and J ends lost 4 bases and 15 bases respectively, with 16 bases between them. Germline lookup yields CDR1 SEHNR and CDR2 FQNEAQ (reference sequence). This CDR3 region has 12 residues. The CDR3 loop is CASSSPAKHLFF. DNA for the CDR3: TGTGCCAGCAGCTCCCCCGCGAAACATCTGTTCTTC.

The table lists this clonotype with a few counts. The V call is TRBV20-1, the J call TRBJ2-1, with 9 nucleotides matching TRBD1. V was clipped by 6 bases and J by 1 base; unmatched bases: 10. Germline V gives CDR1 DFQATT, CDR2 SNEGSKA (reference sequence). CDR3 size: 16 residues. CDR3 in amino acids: CSASGGQGPSYNEQFF. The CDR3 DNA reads TGCAGTGCAAGTGGGGGACAGGGTCCGTCCTACAATGAGCAGTTCTTC.

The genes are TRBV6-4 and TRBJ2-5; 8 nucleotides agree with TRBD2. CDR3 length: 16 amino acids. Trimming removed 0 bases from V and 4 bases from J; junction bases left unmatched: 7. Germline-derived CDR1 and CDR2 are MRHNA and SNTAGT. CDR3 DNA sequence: TGTGCCAGCAGTGACTCTGCGGGACTAGAGTCAGAGACCCAGTACTTC. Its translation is CASSDSAGLESETQYF.

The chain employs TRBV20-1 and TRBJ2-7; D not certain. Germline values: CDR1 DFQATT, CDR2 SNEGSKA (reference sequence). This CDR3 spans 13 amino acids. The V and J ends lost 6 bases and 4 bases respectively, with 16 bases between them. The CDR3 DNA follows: TGCAGTGCCCTTACTAACAACTGGTACGAGCAGTACTTC. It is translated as CSALTNNWYEQYF.

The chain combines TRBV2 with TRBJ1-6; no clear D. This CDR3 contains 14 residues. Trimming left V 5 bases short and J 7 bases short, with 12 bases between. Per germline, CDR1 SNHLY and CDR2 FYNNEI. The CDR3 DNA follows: TGTGCCAGCAGTCCAAGTGTTCGGAATTCACCCCTCCACTTT. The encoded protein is CASSPSVRNSPLHF.

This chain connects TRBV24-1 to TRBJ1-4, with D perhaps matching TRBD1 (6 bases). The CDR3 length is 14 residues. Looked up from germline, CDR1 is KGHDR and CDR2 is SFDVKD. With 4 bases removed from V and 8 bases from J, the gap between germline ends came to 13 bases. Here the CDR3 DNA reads TGTGCCACCAGTGACAGCACCGGGACAGAAAAACTGTTTTTT. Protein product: CATSDSTGTEKLFF.

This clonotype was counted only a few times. CDR3: CASSRQGNENTEAFF. The CDR3 coding sequence is TGCGCCAGCAGTCGACAGGGGAATGAGAACACTGAAGCTTTCTTT. V and J are TRBV5-1 and TRBJ1-1; 8 positions match TRBD1. Germline V gene lookup returns CDR1 SGHRS and CDR2 YFSETQ. V lost 5 bases to trimming and J lost 1 base; unmatched junction nucleotides: 7. CDR3 length: 15 amino acids. Full variable domain (missing parts from reference TRBV5-1 and TRBJ1-1): KAGVTQTPRYLIKTRGQQVTLSCSPISGHRSVSWYQQTPGQGLQFLFEYFSETQRNKGNFPGRFSGRQFSNSRSEMNVSTLELGDSALYLCASSRQGNENTEAFFGQGTRLTVV.

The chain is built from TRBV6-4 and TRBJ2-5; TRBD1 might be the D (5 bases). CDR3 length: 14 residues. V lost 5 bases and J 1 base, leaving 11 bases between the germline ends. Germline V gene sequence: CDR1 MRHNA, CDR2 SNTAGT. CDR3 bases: TGTGCCAGCAGTAAAACAGGCCCCCAAGAGACCCAGTACTTC. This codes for CASSKTGPQETQYF.

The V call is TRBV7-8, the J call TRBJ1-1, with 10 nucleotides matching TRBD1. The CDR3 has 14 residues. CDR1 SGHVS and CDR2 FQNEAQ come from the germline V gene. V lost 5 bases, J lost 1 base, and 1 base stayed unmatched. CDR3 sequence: CASSDRGQNTEAFF. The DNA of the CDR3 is TGTGCCAGCAGCGACAGGGGGCAGAACACTGAAGCTTTCTTT.

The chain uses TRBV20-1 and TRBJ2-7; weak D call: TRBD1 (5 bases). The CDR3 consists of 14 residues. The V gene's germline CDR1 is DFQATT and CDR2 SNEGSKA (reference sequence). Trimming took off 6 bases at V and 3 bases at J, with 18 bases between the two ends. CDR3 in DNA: TGCAGTGCCAGGGCTTCGCAGTTGGTCTACGAGCAGTACTTC. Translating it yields CSARASQLVYEQYF.

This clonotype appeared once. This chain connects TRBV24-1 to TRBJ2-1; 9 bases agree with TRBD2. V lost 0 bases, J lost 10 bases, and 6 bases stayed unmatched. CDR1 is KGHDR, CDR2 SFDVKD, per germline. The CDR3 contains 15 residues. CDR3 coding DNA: TGTGCCACCAGTGATTTGGCGGGAGGGCTGAAGGAGCAGTTCTTC. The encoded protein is CATSDLAGGLKEQFF.

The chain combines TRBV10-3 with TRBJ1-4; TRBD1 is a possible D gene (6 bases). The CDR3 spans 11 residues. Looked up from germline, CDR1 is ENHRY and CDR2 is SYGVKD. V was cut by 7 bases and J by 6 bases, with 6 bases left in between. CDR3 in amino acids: CAIKGDEKLFF. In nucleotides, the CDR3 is TGTGCCATCAAGGGGGATGAAAAACTGTTTTTT.

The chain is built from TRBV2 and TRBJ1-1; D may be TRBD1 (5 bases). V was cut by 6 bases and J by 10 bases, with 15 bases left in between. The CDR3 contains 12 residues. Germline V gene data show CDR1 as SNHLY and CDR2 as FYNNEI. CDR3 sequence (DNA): TGTGCCAGCAGGGGGGACGGCCCAGGAGCTTTCTTT. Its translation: CASRGDGPGAFF.

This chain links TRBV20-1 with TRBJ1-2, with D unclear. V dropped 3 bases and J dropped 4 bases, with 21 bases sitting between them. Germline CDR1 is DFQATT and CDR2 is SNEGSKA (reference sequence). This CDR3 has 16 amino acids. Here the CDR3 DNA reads TGCAGTGCTAGGGTTCTGAGAGGCCAGCTAACCTATGGCTACACCTTC. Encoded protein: CSARVLRGQLTYGYTF.

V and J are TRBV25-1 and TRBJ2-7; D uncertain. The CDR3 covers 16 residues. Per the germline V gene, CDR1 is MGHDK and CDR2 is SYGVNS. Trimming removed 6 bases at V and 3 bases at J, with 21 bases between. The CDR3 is CASSLGPPTAYYEQYF. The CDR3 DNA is TGTGCCAGCAGCTTAGGTCCCCCGACGGCCTACTACGAGCAGTACTTC.

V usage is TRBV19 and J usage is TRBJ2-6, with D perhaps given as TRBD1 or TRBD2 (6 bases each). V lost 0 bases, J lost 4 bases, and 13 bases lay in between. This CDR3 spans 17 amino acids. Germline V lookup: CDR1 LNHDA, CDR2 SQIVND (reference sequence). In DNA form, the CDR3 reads TGTGCCAGTAGTATAGAGCAACGGGGGCTCGGGGCCAACGTCCTGACTTTC. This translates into CASSIEQRGLGANVLTF. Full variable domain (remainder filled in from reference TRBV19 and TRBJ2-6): DGGITQSPKYLFRKEGQNVTLSCEQNLNHDAMYWYRQDPGQGLRLIYYSQIVNDFQKGDIAEGYSVSREKKESFPLTVTSAQKNPTAFYLCASSIEQRGLGANVLTFGAGSRLTVL.

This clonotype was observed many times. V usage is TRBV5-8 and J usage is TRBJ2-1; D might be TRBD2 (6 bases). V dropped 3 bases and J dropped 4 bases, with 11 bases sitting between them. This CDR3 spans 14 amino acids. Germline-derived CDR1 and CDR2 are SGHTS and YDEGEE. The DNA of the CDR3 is TGTGCCAGCAGCTCCGGGACTTATTACAATGAGCAGTTCTTC. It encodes CASSSGTYYNEQFF.

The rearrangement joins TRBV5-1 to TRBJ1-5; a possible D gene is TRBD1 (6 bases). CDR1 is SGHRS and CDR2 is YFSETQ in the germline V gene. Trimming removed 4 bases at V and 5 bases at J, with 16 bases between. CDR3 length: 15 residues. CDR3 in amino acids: CASSEGGQKDQPQHF. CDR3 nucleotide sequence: TGCGCCAGCAGCGAGGGAGGACAGAAAGATCAGCCCCAGCATTTT.

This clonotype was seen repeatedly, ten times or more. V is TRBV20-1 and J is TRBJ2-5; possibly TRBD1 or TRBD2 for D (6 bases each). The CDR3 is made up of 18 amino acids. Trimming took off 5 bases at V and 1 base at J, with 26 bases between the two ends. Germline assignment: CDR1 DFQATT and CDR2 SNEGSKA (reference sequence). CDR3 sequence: CSASGGLPTPTFQETQYF. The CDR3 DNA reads TGCAGTGCTTCTGGGGGGCTACCCACACCAACCTTCCAAGAGACCCAGTACTTC.

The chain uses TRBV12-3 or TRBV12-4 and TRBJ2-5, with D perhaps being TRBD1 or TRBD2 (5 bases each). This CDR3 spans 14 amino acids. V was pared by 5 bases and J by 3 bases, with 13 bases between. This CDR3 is CASSRPGRKETQYF. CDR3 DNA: TGTGCCAGCAGTCGACCGGGACGCAAAGAGACCCAGTACTTC.

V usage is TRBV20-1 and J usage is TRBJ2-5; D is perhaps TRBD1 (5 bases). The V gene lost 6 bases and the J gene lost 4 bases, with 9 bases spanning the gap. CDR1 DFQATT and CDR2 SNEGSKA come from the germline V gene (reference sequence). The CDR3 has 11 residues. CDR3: CSAPGSETQYF. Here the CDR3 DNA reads TGCAGTGCCCCAGGGTCAGAGACCCAGTACTTC.

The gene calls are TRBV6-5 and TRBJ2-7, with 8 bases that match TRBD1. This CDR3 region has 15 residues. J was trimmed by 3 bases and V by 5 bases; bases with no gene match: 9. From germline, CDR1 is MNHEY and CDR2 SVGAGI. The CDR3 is CASSPGQGVFYEQYF. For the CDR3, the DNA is TGTGCCAGCAGTCCCGGACAGGGAGTGTTCTACGAGCAGTACTTC.

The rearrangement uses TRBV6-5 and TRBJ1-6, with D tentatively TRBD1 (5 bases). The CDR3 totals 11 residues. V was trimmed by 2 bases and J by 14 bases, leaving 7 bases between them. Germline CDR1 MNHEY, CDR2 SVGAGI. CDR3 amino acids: CASSYGTSLHF. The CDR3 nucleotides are TGTGCCAGCAGTTACGGGACGTCCCTCCACTTT.

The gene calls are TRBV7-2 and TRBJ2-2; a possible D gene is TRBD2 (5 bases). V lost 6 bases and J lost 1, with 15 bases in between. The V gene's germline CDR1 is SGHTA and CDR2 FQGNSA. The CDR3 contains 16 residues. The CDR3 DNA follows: TGTGCCAGCAGTGATTATCGGGAAATGAACACCGGGGAGCTGTTTTTT. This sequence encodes CASSDYREMNTGELFF. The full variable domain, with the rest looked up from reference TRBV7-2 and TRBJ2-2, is GAGVSQSPSNKVTEKGKDVELRCDPISGHTALYWYRQSLGQGLEFLIYFQGNSAPDKSGLPSDRFSAERTGGSVSTLTIQRTQQEDSAVYLCASSDYREMNTGELFFGEGSRLTVL.

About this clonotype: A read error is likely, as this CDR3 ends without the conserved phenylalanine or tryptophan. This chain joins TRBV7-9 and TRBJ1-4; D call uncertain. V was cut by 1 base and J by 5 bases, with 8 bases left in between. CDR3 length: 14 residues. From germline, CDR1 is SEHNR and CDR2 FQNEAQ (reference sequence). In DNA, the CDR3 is TGTGCCAGCAGCTTAGAGGATGAAAATGAAAAACTGTTTCTT. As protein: CASSLEDENEKLFL.